This TCR beta chain appears in the sequencing data of a study of T cell repertoires in cytomegalovirus infection. Study-wide context: A matching HLA type, together with CMV infection, was signaled by public TCR beta signatures.

TCRdb analysed the reads with MiXCR anew, one entry per CDR3 protein. The sample comprises tens of thousands of distinct CDR3 sequences, 3.5% to 4% of which are singletons, and 22% rests with the top ten. Study outcomes and limitations: Across the ex vivo response, the dominant clonotypes were HLA-C-restricted CMV-specific TCR beta clonotypes.

The CDR3 length is 16 residues. From germline, CDR1 is SGHTA and CDR2 FQGNSA. V was pared by 1 base and J by 2 bases, with 5 bases of the junction left unmatched. In its sample, this clonotype was seen many times. The antigen is undetermined. The sequence came from a human donor in good health (CMV status not recorded). Some clones in this sample may be carry-over from other donors' samples. The chain has TRBV7-2 and TRBJ2-7, with 10 bases matching TRBD2. Sequenced: PBMCs. The DNA of the CDR3 is TGTGCCAGCAGCTTAGGTCCAGCGGGGGGGACCTACGAGCAGTACTTC. This gives the protein CASSLGPAGGTYEQYF.